These 10 T cell receptor beta chains were sequenced from one sample in a study of T cells in Graves' hyperthyroidism and ophthalmopathy. The source material, RNA transcripts, was used to amplify TCR beta CDR3 regions. Using the HTBI primer set, a first-round RT-PCR was run on the TCR CDR3. One entry per CDR3 protein results from TCRdb running MiXCR on the multiplex PCR reads. The sample carries some 420,000 distinct CDR3 sequences, approximately 15% recorded once. Sequenced material: blood. Receptors originate from a woman aged 18 to 35 with Graves' hyperthyroidism.

The gene calls are TRBV11-3 and TRBJ2-1; TRBD2 matches at 14 bases. This CDR3 has 18 residues. Germline V CDR1 and CDR2: SGHNT, YENEEA. The ends lost 5 bases at V and 1 base at J; junction bases unmatched: 7. The CDR3 nucleotides are TGTGCCAGCAGCCAAAAGACTAGCGGGAGGGCATCCTACAATGAGCAGTTCTTC. Translation gives CASSQKTSGRASYNEQFF.

This clonotype was picked up many times. The chain joins TRBV12-3 or TRBV12-4 to TRBJ2-7, with TRBD2 matching over 11 bases. V shed 5 bases, J shed 3 bases, and the junction held 6 bases outside the gene matches. This CDR3 is 15 amino acids long. The CDR3 sequence is CASSPTSGSFYEQYF. As DNA, the CDR3 is TGTGCCAGCAGTCCAACTAGCGGGAGTTTCTACGAGCAGTACTTC.

This clonotype occurred a few times. This chain connects TRBV15 to TRBJ2-3, with 7 nucleotides matching TRBD1. V lost 1 base to trimming and J lost 0 bases; unmatched junction nucleotides: 7. Germline CDR1 LNHNV, CDR2 YYDKDF (reference sequence). The CDR3 consists of 17 residues. The chain's CDR3 is CATSRGDSLRSTDTQYF. The CDR3 nucleotides are TGTGCCACCAGCAGAGGGGACAGCCTTAGAAGCACAGATACGCAGTATTTT.

In the case of this clonotype: This may be a read error, as it is one base from a much larger clone. The J gene is TRBJ2-5, the V gene TRBV28, with D tentatively TRBD1 (7 bases). CDR1 and CDR2 from the germline V gene are MDHEN and SYDVKM. The CDR3 is 14 amino acids. The CDR3 sequence is CAGSLEGARETQYF. CDR3 nucleotide sequence: TGTGCCGGCAGTTTGGAGGGGGCACGGGAGACCCAGTACTTC.

This clonotype has ten or more counts. V usage is TRBV28 and J usage is TRBJ2-1, with 14 bases identical to TRBD2. The CDR3 has 15 residues. Trimming at V came to 5 bases and at J to 10 bases, leaving 7 bases not matched to a gene. In germline, CDR1 is MDHEN, CDR2 SYDVKM. As DNA, the CDR3 is TGTGCCAGCAGTAACCGACTAGCGGGAGGGGGAGAGCAGTTCTTC. Its protein product is CASSNRLAGGGEQFF.

This clonotype occurred many times. The chain recombines TRBV12-3 or TRBV12-4 with TRBJ2-7; no reliable D call. CDR3 length: 15 residues. Trimming removed 5 bases from V and 2 bases from J, with 16 bases in between. The chain's CDR3 is CASSRSPDGTYEQYF. The CDR3 nucleotides are TGTGCCAGCAGTCGCTCACCGGACGGAACCTACGAGCAGTACTTC.

This clonotype came up many times. V usage is TRBV20-1 and J usage is TRBJ1-4, with D maybe TRBD1 (6 bases). The CDR3 totals 15 residues. V was pared by 4 bases and J by 3 bases, with 15 bases between. Germline V gives CDR1 DFQATT, CDR2 SNEGSKA (reference sequence). The CDR3 DNA follows: TGCAGTGCTAATAGAGGGGGACGAGCTAATGAAAAACTGTTTTTT. Translation gives CSANRGGRANEKLFF.

This clonotype was recorded a few times. The chain carries TRBV29-1 and TRBJ1-2; TRBD1 might be the D (6 bases). CDR1 is SQVTM and CDR2 is ANQGSEA in the germline V gene. CDR3 size: 12 residues. V was clipped by 4 bases and J by 6 bases, with 12 bases between them. The DNA for the CDR3 is TGCAGCGTTGGCTACAGGGCTGATGGCTACACCTTC. Its protein product is CSVGYRADGYTF.

A few counts support this clonotype. The chain employs TRBV20-1 and TRBJ1-1; TRBD1 is a possible D gene (6 bases). V lost 6 bases to trimming and J lost 0 bases, with 8 bases between them. This CDR3 has 12 residues. The germline V gene has CDR1 DFQATT and CDR2 SNEGSKA (reference sequence). The CDR3 protein is CSAGGMNTEAFF. CDR3 nucleotide sequence: TGCAGTGCAGGGGGGATGAACACTGAAGCTTTCTTT.

This clonotype was recorded many times. The CDR3 here is CASSLGGELGTDTQYF. CDR3 nucleotide sequence: TGTGCCAGCAGTTTAGGGGGTGAGCTGGGCACAGATACGCAGTATTTT. The chain combines TRBV12-3 or TRBV12-4 with TRBJ2-3; no firm D call. CDR3 length: 16 residues. Trimming cost V 1 base and J 1 base, with 12 bases left between them.